The clone carrying this T cell receptor beta chain was found many times. As yet, its antigen is unknown. This specimen comes from a study of T-cell reconstitution after alpha-beta-depleted transplantation in children. Broader study findings: Some patients' high day-60 TCRbeta diversity was attributed to recipient cells surviving conditioning. At the one-year point after transplant, T-cell counts and TCRbeta diversity were found to come mostly from T cells that had been newly produced. Alpha-beta T cells present about two months after transplant were reported to originate from several hundred expanded graft clones.

The authors prepared the TCRbeta library with unique molecular identifiers. TCRdb re-called the PCR reads through MiXCR, storing one row per CDR3 protein. The top ten hold more than 2% of the sample, which has about 240,000 distinct CDR3 sequences, more than 20% seen once. The input for sequencing was PBMCs, taken before TCRalphabeta/CD19-depleted stem cell transplant. This receptor was obtained from a girl aged 2-10 years with Fanconi anemia, due to receive a stem cell transplant.

The CDR3 DNA follows: TGCAGCGTTGAGTTCTTAGCGGGGGGCACAGATACGCAGTATTTT. It is translated as CSVEFLAGGTDTQYF. The rearrangement links TRBV29-1 to TRBJ2-3, with TRBD2 identical over 9 bases. From germline, CDR1 is SQVTM and CDR2 ANQGSEA. With 3 bases clipped from V and 1 base from J, the junction kept 5 bases outside the gene matches. CDR3 length: 15 residues.